The 27 T cell receptor beta chains presented below share a single source sample, sequenced in a study of T cells in Graves' hyperthyroidism and ophthalmopathy. The CDR3 regions of TCR beta were amplified from RNA transcripts. The TCR CDR3 was amplified in a first-round RT-PCR using the HTBI primer set. TCRdb reprocessed the multiplex PCR reads via MiXCR and lists one record per CDR3 protein. The profile shows a few hundred thousand distinct CDR3 sequences, roughly 15% of them singletons. Input material: blood. The receptors were gathered from an older woman with Graves' ophthalmopathy.

This CDR3 is CASSVWQGGTGELFF. In nucleotides, the CDR3 is TGTGCCAGCAGCGTTTGGCAGGGGGGAACCGGGGAGCTGTTTTTT. The chain couples TRBV9 to TRBJ2-2, with D perhaps TRBD1 (7 bases). CDR1 is SGDLS, CDR2 YYNGEE, per germline. This CDR3 has 15 amino acids. V lost 2 bases, J lost 5 bases, and 13 bases lay in between.

This clonotype was counted at least ten times. J is TRBJ1-2 and V is TRBV5-1; D call uncertain. V gave up 3 bases and J gave up 4 bases, with 13 bases separating them. The CDR3 runs to 14 residues. The V gene's germline CDR1 is SGHRS and CDR2 YFSETQ. CDR3 nucleotide sequence: TGCGCCAGCAGCTCCCTCGGCGCTGGCTATGGCTACACCTTC. Translating it yields CASSSLGAGYGYTF. Full variable domain (remainder filled in from reference TRBV5-1 and TRBJ1-2): KAGVTQTPRYLIKTRGQQVTLSCSPISGHRSVSWYQQTPGQGLQFLFEYFSETQRNKGNFPGRFSGRQFSNSRSEMNVSTLELGDSALYLCASSSLGAGYGYTFGSGTRLTVV.

In this sample, this clonotype turned up many times. V and J are TRBV27 and TRBJ2-3; TRBD2 is a possible D gene (5 bases). V gave up 2 bases and J gave up 1 base, with 13 bases separating them. The CDR3 extends over 16 amino acids. Per the germline V gene, CDR1 is MNHEY and CDR2 is SMNVEV (reference sequence). CDR3 DNA: TGTGCCAGCAGTTTAGGGTGGGGAGTGGGCACAGATACGCAGTATTTT. Its protein product is CASSLGWGVGTDTQYF.

This clonotype showed up many times. This chain uses TRBV18 with TRBJ2-2; D ambiguous. This CDR3 spans 15 amino acids. Germline V gene sequence: CDR1 KGHSH, CDR2 LQKENI. Trimming left V 4 bases short and J 8 bases short, with 17 bases between. The CDR3 here is CASSLAEKVRGELFF. The CDR3, as DNA: TGTGCCAGCTCACTGGCGGAGAAAGTGCGGGGGGAGCTGTTTTTT.

This clonotype was observed many times. The rearrangement uses TRBV13 and TRBJ2-3; 13 positions match TRBD2. The junction had 2 bases not matched to a gene; V was cut back by 5 bases and J by 3 bases. The CDR3 has 15 amino acids. Germline lookup yields CDR1 PRHDT and CDR2 FYEKMQ (reference sequence). The CDR3: CASSTSGRATDTQYF. CDR3 sequence (DNA): TGTGCCAGCAGCACTAGCGGGAGGGCAACAGATACGCAGTATTTT.

This clonotype was seen many times. Here the CDR3 reads CASTKQGGSSYNEQFF. The CDR3 nucleotides are TGTGCCAGCACCAAACAAGGGGGCAGCTCCTACAATGAGCAGTTCTTC. The J gene is TRBJ2-1, the V gene TRBV6-1; 7 bases line up with TRBD1. The CDR3 length is 16 residues. V lost 7 bases, J lost 0 bases, and 9 bases stayed unmatched. Germline-derived CDR1 and CDR2 are MNHNS and SASEGT.

In its sample, this clonotype was seen many times. The V call is TRBV10-3, the J call TRBJ2-1; D is possibly TRBD1 (6 bases). The V gene's germline CDR1 is ENHRY and CDR2 SYGVKD. The CDR3 is 16 residues long. Trimming took 0 bases from V and 6 from J, leaving 15 bases between them. Here the CDR3 reads CAISESRVGARNEQFF. CDR3 DNA sequence: TGTGCCATCAGTGAGTCGAGGGTGGGGGCGCGCAATGAGCAGTTCTTC.

This clonotype was seen at least ten times. The gene calls are TRBV27 and TRBJ2-2; TRBD1 agrees at 11 bases. The trim removed 7 bases at V and 4 bases at J, leaving 8 bases unmatched. Germline assignment: CDR1 MNHEY and CDR2 SMNVEV (reference sequence). The CDR3 sequence is 16 residues long. DNA of the CDR3: TGTGCCAGCACCCAAGGACAGGGGGCGCGCACCGGGGAGCTGTTTTTT. It specifies CASTQGQGARTGELFF.

The CDR3 sequence is CSALAPTNEKLFF. CDR3 coding DNA: TGCAGCGCCCTGGCTCCAACTAATGAAAAACTGTTTTTT. The rearrangement joins TRBV20-1 to TRBJ1-4; no definite D call. The CDR3 is made up of 13 amino acids. The germline gives CDR1 DFQATT, CDR2 SNEGSKA (reference sequence).

There are many counts of this clonotype. The genes are TRBV11-2 and TRBJ2-7; no clear D. Germline values: CDR1 SGHAT, CDR2 FQNNGV. This CDR3 spans 13 amino acids. Trimming left V 4 bases short and J 3 bases short, with 10 bases between. The CDR3 DNA is TGTGCCAGCAGCTCCGAGATCCACTACGAGCAGTACTTC. This gives the protein CASSSEIHYEQYF.

The sample holds many counts of this clonotype. The J gene is TRBJ2-1, the V gene TRBV7-9; 7 nucleotides line up with TRBD1. J gave up 0 bases and V 5 bases, and 7 bases lay outside the gene matches. The CDR3 totals 16 residues. The V gene's germline CDR1 is SEHNR and CDR2 FQNEAQ (reference sequence). The CDR3 region is CASSINRGSSYNEQFF. The DNA of the CDR3 is TGTGCCAGCAGCATAAACAGGGGCAGCTCCTACAATGAGCAGTTCTTC.

The chain couples TRBV5-5 to TRBJ2-7; D tentatively fits TRBD1 or TRBD2 (5 bases each). Germline V gene lookup returns CDR1 SGHKS and CDR2 YYEKEE (reference sequence). The CDR3 is made up of 16 amino acids. V was shortened by 0 bases and J by 5 bases, with 18 bases between the two germline ends. CDR3 DNA sequence: TGTGCCAGCAGCTTGGGCCCCGTGGGGGTATTCGACGAGCAGTACTTC. Translating it yields CASSLGPVGVFDEQYF.

This clonotype appeared many times. V usage is TRBV6-1 and J usage is TRBJ2-2, with D possibly being TRBD2 (6 bases). This CDR3 region has 18 residues. Germline CDR1 and CDR2: MNHNS and SASEGT. V was cut by 7 bases and J by 1 base, with 22 bases left in between. CDR3 amino acids: CASTVRPPSVVNTGELFF. CDR3 in DNA: TGTGCCAGCACTGTAAGGCCCCCTAGCGTCGTGAACACCGGGGAGCTGTTTTTT.

The chain employs TRBV20-1 and TRBJ1-4; TRBD1 might be the D (6 bases). Trimming cost V 6 bases and J 0 bases, with 14 bases left between them. The germline gives CDR1 DFQATT, CDR2 SNEGSKA (reference sequence). The CDR3 loop spans 15 amino acids. In DNA form, the CDR3 reads TGCAGTGCCGGAGGGGGAGCGGCAACTAATGAAAAACTGTTTTTT. Its protein product is CSAGGGAATNEKLFF.

This chain uses TRBV5-1 with TRBJ1-2; D ambiguous. Trimming took off 0 bases at V and 8 bases at J, with 14 bases between the two ends. The CDR3 contains 14 residues. Germline loops: CDR1 SGHRS, CDR2 YFSETQ. The CDR3 loop reads CASSLVGPAGGYTF. CDR3 coding DNA: TGCGCCAGCAGCTTGGTCGGGCCGGCGGGGGGCTACACCTTC.

This clonotype was seen ten or more times. V and J are TRBV28 and TRBJ2-5; 11 bases agree with TRBD1. The J segment lost 5 bases and the V segment lost 5 bases, leaving 7 bases of the junction unmatched. The germline gives CDR1 MDHEN, CDR2 SYDVKM. The CDR3 loop spans 15 amino acids. The CDR3 is CASSLLGQGVETQYF. The CDR3 DNA reads as TGTGCCAGCAGTCTTCTGGGACAGGGGGTTGAGACCCAGTACTTC.

This clonotype has only a few counts. V usage is TRBV29-1 and J usage is TRBJ2-1, with 7 nucleotides matching TRBD2. The CDR3 is made up of 13 amino acids. The V gene's germline CDR1 is SQVTM and CDR2 ANQGSEA. J gave up 7 bases and V 1 base, and 4 bases lay outside the gene matches. The CDR3 nucleotides are TGCAGCGTTGAAGGGACTAGAGGTAATGAGCAGTTCTTC. Translated, it gives CSVEGTRGNEQFF.

This clonotype was detected many times. V is TRBV12-3 or TRBV12-4 and J is TRBJ2-2, with 8 bases matching TRBD2. The CDR3 has 15 amino acids. Unmatched junction bases numbered 3, after V lost 4 bases and J lost 2 bases. CDR3 in amino acids: CASSSGLANTGELFF. DNA of the CDR3: TGTGCCAGCAGTTCTGGACTAGCCAACACCGGGGAGCTGTTTTTT.

This clonotype was seen ten or more times. V usage is TRBV28 and J usage is TRBJ2-5, with D tentatively TRBD1 (6 bases). Germline lookup yields CDR1 MDHEN and CDR2 SYDVKM. The germline V and J ends were trimmed by 5 bases and 3 bases, with 10 bases remaining between them. The length of the CDR3 is 13 residues. CDR3 amino acids: CASSPDSKETQYF. The CDR3, as DNA: TGTGCCAGCAGTCCGGACAGCAAAGAGACCCAGTACTTC.

There are a few counts of this clonotype. V and J are TRBV4-1 and TRBJ1-2; unclear D gene. V lost 2 bases, J lost 4 bases, and 14 bases lay in between. This CDR3 is built from 15 residues. Germline lookup yields CDR1 MGHRA and CDR2 YSYEKL. CDR3 loop: CASSQPLRRGYGYTF. The CDR3, as DNA: TGCGCCAGCAGCCAACCTTTGAGGCGGGGCTATGGCTACACCTTC.

This clonotype was seen many times. The V gene is TRBV12-3 or TRBV12-4, the J gene TRBJ1-3, with TRBD1 identical over 7 bases. The length of the CDR3 is 15 residues. The J segment lost 3 bases and the V segment lost 6 bases, leaving 8 bases of the junction unmatched. The DNA for the CDR3 is TGTGCCAGCAGCCCAGGGGGTTTCGTTGGAAACACCATATATTTT. Residues: CASSPGGFVGNTIYF.

This clonotype turned up a few times. The rearrangement uses TRBV5-5 and TRBJ2-1; the D gene is possibly TRBD1 (5 bases). The CDR3 extends over 13 amino acids. Germline-derived CDR1 and CDR2 are SGHKS and YYEKEE (reference sequence). V lost 5 bases and J 4 bases, leaving 10 bases between the germline ends. CDR3 sequence reads: CASSSTVYNEQFF. CDR3 nucleotide sequence: TGTGCCAGCAGTTCGACAGTTTACAATGAGCAGTTCTTC.

This clonotype appeared many times. The CDR3 reads CASSTPKIPPYEQYF. The DNA for the CDR3 is TGTGCCAGCAGTACCCCCAAGATCCCCCCCTACGAGCAGTACTTC. V usage is TRBV28 and J usage is TRBJ2-7; no firm D call. This CDR3 contains 15 residues. Germline values: CDR1 MDHEN, CDR2 SYDVKM. The V gene lost 5 bases and the J gene lost 2 bases, with 16 bases spanning the gap.

This clonotype was seen more than once but under ten times. This chain links TRBV5-1 with TRBJ1-2; maybe TRBD1 (5 bases). The CDR3 has 14 amino acids. Germline V gene lookup returns CDR1 SGHRS and CDR2 YFSETQ. V dropped 0 bases and J dropped 3 bases, with 9 bases sitting between them. The DNA for the CDR3 is TGCGCCAGCAGCTTGGCAGCGGGGGACTATGGCTACACCTTC. It translates to CASSLAAGDYGYTF. Variable domain in full (rest from reference TRBV5-1 and TRBJ1-2): KAGVTQTPRYLIKTRGQQVTLSCSPISGHRSVSWYQQTPGQGLQFLFEYFSETQRNKGNFPGRFSGRQFSNSRSEMNVSTLELGDSALYLCASSLAAGDYGYTFGSGTRLTVV.

The J gene is TRBJ1-6, the V gene TRBV3-1; D is possibly TRBD1 (6 bases). The CDR3 sequence is 16 residues long. CDR1 is LGHDT, CDR2 YNNKEL, per germline (reference sequence). Trimming removed 2 bases from V and 3 bases from J, with 11 bases in between. CDR3 in amino acids: CASSQNTGSYNSPLHF. As DNA, the CDR3 is TGTGCCAGCAGCCAAAATACAGGGAGCTATAATTCACCCCTCCACTTT.

V is TRBV19 and J is TRBJ2-2; 7 bases are shared with TRBD2. CDR3 length: 14 residues. Looked up from germline, CDR1 is LNHDA and CDR2 is SQIVND (reference sequence). Germline trimming cut 7 bases from V and 5 bases from J; bases unmatched to any gene: 7. In DNA, the CDR3 is TGTGCCAGTATGGGAGGGGTGGGGACCGGGGAGCTGTTTTTT. Residues: CASMGGVGTGELFF.

The CDR3 is CASSPGTGVGETQYF. DNA of the CDR3: TGTGCCAGCAGTCCCGGGACAGGGGTGGGGGAGACCCAGTACTTC. The chain recombines TRBV28 with TRBJ2-5; 10 bases are a match to TRBD1. Losses at the gene ends were 5 bases for V and 5 bases for J; bases not matched to a gene: 8. This CDR3 region has 15 residues. Germline V gives CDR1 MDHEN, CDR2 SYDVKM.